The text below deals with one TCR beta chain. This sample includes further DNA sequences coding for the same CDR3. CDR3 length equals 14 residues. V was shortened by 0 bases and J by 1 base, with 6 bases between the two germline ends. Germline V lookup: CDR1 LNHDA, CDR2 SQIVND (reference sequence). These data belong to a study of blood T cell repertoires in COVID-19. Some clones are missing from TCRdb's copy, which holds only in-frame ones; the method was immunoSEQ multiplex PCR. The sample contains 310,000 or so clones, about 86% of which appear only once. Sequenced: peripheral blood. This sequence was found in a woman between 45 and 60 years old with acute or convalescent COVID-19. The chain links TRBV19 to TRBJ1-1; D remains ambiguous. CDR3 sequence reads: CASSIEWANTEAFF. CDR3 coding DNA: TGTGCCAGTAGTATAGAGTGGGCGAACACTGAAGCTTTCTTT. Supplemented by reference TRBV19 and TRBJ1-1, the full variable domain reads DGGITQSPKYLFRKEGQNVTLSCEQNLNHDAMYWYRQDPGQGLRLIYYSQIVNDFQKGDIAEGYSVSREKKESFPLTVTSAQKNPTAFYLCASSIEWANTEAFFGQGTRLTVV.